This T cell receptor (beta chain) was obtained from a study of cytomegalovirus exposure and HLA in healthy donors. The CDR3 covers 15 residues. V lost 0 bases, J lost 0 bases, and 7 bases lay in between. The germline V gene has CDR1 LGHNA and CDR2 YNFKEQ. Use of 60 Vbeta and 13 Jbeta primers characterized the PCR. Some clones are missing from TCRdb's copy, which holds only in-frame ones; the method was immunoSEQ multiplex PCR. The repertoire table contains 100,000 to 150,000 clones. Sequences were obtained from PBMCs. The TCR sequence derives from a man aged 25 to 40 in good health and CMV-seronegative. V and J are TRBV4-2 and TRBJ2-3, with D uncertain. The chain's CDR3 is CASSQEHFSTDTQYF. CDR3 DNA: TGTGCCAGCAGCCAAGAACATTTCAGCACAGATACGCAGTATTTT.